The clone carrying this TCR beta chain was detected ten times or more. These data come from a study of identical twins. Each CDR3 protein gets one entry after TCRdb re-called the 5' RACE reads with MiXCR. Of 400,000 to 550,000 distinct CDR3 sequences listed, 13% to 15% are singletons. This same sample was also taken into another study, of yellow fever vaccine responses in identical twins.

Sequenced: CD4+ T cells sorted from blood. This TCR derives from a woman aged 18-29 years in good health.

The CDR3: CASSGGLASYNEQFF. CDR3 bases: TGTGCCAGCAGTGGAGGACTAGCTTCCTACAATGAGCAGTTCTTC. The chain links TRBV2 to TRBJ2-1, with 8 bases lining up with TRBD2. The CDR3 spans 15 residues. V trimming: 4 bases; J trimming: 1 base; junction bases outside the gene matches: 3. Germline CDR1 reads SNHLY; CDR2 reads FYNNEI.